This passage covers 29 T cell receptor beta chains from one sample sequenced in a study of cytomegalovirus exposure and HLA in healthy donors (dated by TCRdb to between 2016 and 2019). The method behind the library was the immunoSEQ multiplex PCR assay. The multiplex PCR relied on a mix of 60 forward primers for TCR Vbeta segments and 13 reverse primers for TCR Jbeta segments. The table comes from immuneACCESS by way of TCRdb, which keeps in-frame sequences with V and J called. Part of the clones is missing from these tables; in studies checked, under half for an unresolved V gene and the rest for unknown reasons. The sample table contains more than 110,000 clones; only one count was recorded for approximately 82% of them. Roughly 1.4% of the sample rests with the top ten. The sample taken for sequencing was PBMCs. These receptors were taken from a young man in good health and CMV-seropositive.

This clone was seen just once. The chain recombines TRBV11-1 with TRBJ2-7; no definite D call. V lost 1 base and J lost 0, with 10 bases in between. From germline, CDR1 is SGHAT and CDR2 FQDESV (reference sequence). The CDR3 is 15 residues long. In DNA form, the CDR3 reads TGTGCCAGCAGCTTAGTCGCAGGAAGCTCCTACGAGCAGTACTTC. It is translated as CASSLVAGSSYEQYF. The full variable domain, its missing parts supplied by reference TRBV11-1 and TRBJ2-7, is EAEVAQSPRYKITEKSQAVAFWCDPISGHATLYWYRQILGQGPELLVQFQDESVVDDSQLPKDRFSAERLKGVDSTLKIQPAELGDSAMYLCASSLVAGSSYEQYFGPGTRLTVT.

V usage is TRBV18 and J usage is TRBJ2-7, with 12 nucleotides matching TRBD1. Germline values: CDR1 KGHSH, CDR2 LQKENI. The CDR3 consists of 16 residues. V dropped 5 bases and J dropped 5; count of bases not matched to a gene: 10. CDR3 coding DNA: TGTGCCAGCTCATTATCGGGACAGGGGGCGCTTGACGAGCAGTACTTC. It specifies CASSLSGQGALDEQYF.

The chain combines TRBV11-2 with TRBJ2-2; maybe TRBD1 (7 bases). Trimming shortened V by 1 base and J by 1 base, and 10 bases separated the two germline ends. The CDR3 runs 16 residues. Germline V gives CDR1 SGHAT, CDR2 FQNNGV. The CDR3 spells CASSLVRGENTGELFF. The CDR3 region has the DNA TGTGCCAGCAGCTTAGTCAGGGGGGAGAACACCGGGGAGCTGTTTTTT.

The V and J genes are TRBV5-1 and TRBJ1-4; D unresolved. V was clipped by 1 base and J by 8 bases, with 18 bases between them. The CDR3 sequence is 16 residues long. Per the germline V gene, CDR1 is SGHRS and CDR2 is YFSETQ. CDR3 DNA: TGCGCCAGCAGCTTGCGGTCCGGGTCCATGGAGGAAAAACTGTTTTTT. Translating it yields CASSLRSGSMEEKLFF.

The J gene is TRBJ1-3, the V gene TRBV9, with TRBD1 matching over 7 bases. The V gene end was trimmed by 1 base and the J gene end by 11 bases; junction bases not matched to a gene: 15. Germline V gene lookup returns CDR1 SGDLS and CDR2 YYNGEE. The CDR3 consists of 16 residues. CDR3 protein: CASSVPQTHRGEAIYF. In nucleotides, the CDR3 is TGTGCCAGCAGCGTACCTCAAACCCACAGGGGTGAGGCCATATATTTT.

This clone appeared once. The rearrangement links TRBV7-2 to TRBJ2-3, with 9 bases lining up with TRBD2. The V and J ends lost 3 bases and 2 bases, in that order; junction bases with no gene match: 12. The CDR3 runs 18 residues. Germline-derived CDR1 and CDR2 are SGHTA and FQGNSA. CDR3 protein: CASSFSLGGREITDTQYF. In DNA form, the CDR3 reads TGTGCCAGCAGCTTCTCGTTAGGCGGGAGGGAAATCACAGATACGCAGTATTTT.

The chain employs TRBV2 and TRBJ2-5, with TRBD1 as a possible D gene (6 bases). With 7 bases removed from V and 7 bases from J, the gap between germline ends came to 13 bases. The V gene's germline CDR1 is SNHLY and CDR2 FYNNEI. This CDR3 is built from 12 residues. In DNA, the CDR3 is TGTGCCAGCAACGGGGTAGGGGGGACCCAGTACTTC. This codes for CASNGVGGTQYF.

This chain links TRBV19 with TRBJ2-7; 8 nucleotides agree with TRBD2. Trimming cost V 4 bases and J 0 bases; bases outside gene matches: 11. Per the germline V gene, CDR1 is LNHDA and CDR2 is SQIVND (reference sequence). The CDR3 has 17 amino acids. CDR3 bases: TGTGCCAGTAGTAAGGGGATCGGGCGGGAGGTCTCCTACGAGCAGTACTTC. Translation gives CASSKGIGREVSYEQYF. The entire variable domain, with the rest obtained from reference TRBV19 and TRBJ2-7, is as follows: DGGITQSPKYLFRKEGQNVTLSCEQNLNHDAMYWYRQDPGQGLRLIYYSQIVNDFQKGDIAEGYSVSREKKESFPLTVTSAQKNPTAFYLCASSKGIGREVSYEQYFGPGTRLTVT.

The genes are TRBV6-5 and TRBJ1-6; D is perhaps TRBD1 (6 bases). CDR3 size: 16 residues. The germline V and J ends were trimmed by 4 bases and 0 bases, with 10 bases remaining between them. Germline V gene lookup returns CDR1 MNHEY and CDR2 SVGAGI. In DNA, the CDR3 is TGTGCCAGCAGTTTGTACAGGGTCTCCTATAATTCACCCCTCCACTTT. Amino acid sequence: CASSLYRVSYNSPLHF.

The chain joins TRBV7-2 to TRBJ1-5; tentative D call: TRBD1 (5 bases). The germline CDR1 and CDR2 sequences are SGHTA and FQGNSA. Trimming stripped 3 bases from V and 7 bases from J, with 10 bases between. The CDR3 covers 13 residues. The CDR3 here is CASSFGGEQPQHF. CDR3 nucleotides: TGTGCCAGCAGCTTTGGAGGGGAACAGCCCCAGCATTTT.

The rearrangement joins TRBV7-3 to TRBJ1-1; 8 bases line up with TRBD1. Per germline, CDR1 SGHTA and CDR2 FQGTGA. CDR3 length: 15 residues. V lost 5 bases to trimming and J lost 1 base; unmatched junction nucleotides: 6. The CDR3 here is CASSPGGMENTEAFF. In DNA, the CDR3 is TGTGCCAGCAGCCCAGGGGGCATGGAGAACACTGAAGCTTTCTTT.

This clone was recorded a few times. The rearrangement uses TRBV6-1 and TRBJ1-1; no clear D. CDR1 MNHNS and CDR2 SASEGT come from the germline V gene. V shed 9 bases and J shed 1 base, with 9 bases lying between them. The CDR3 sequence is 12 residues long. The CDR3 is CASLRGNTEAFF. The CDR3 nucleotides read TGTGCCAGTCTCCGCGGGAACACTGAAGCTTTCTTT.

This clone was counted a single time. This chain joins TRBV29-1 and TRBJ2-1; 11 nucleotides align to TRBD2. CDR3 length: 17 residues. CDR1 and CDR2 (germline): SQVTM, ANQGSEA. Trimming removed 2 bases from V and 4 bases from J; junction bases left unmatched: 10. The CDR3 is CSVEYLLAGGFYNEQFF. The CDR3 DNA sequence: TGCAGCGTTGAATATCTCCTAGCGGGGGGTTTTTACAATGAGCAGTTCTTC.

The V call is TRBV25-1, the J call TRBJ1-2; TRBD1 aligns across 7 bases. The CDR3 is 14 residues long. From germline, CDR1 is MGHDK and CDR2 SYGVNS. J was trimmed by 8 bases and V by 1 base; bases with no gene match: 7. The chain's CDR3 is CASSELQGLGGYTF. The CDR3 region has the DNA TGTGCCAGCAGTGAATTACAGGGGCTTGGAGGCTACACCTTC.

This chain links TRBV5-4 with TRBJ2-3, with D uncertain. Between the trimmed V and J ends, which lost 4 bases and 6 bases, there was a span of 6 bases. The CDR3 is made up of 11 amino acids. CDR1 SGHNT and CDR2 YYREEE come from the germline V gene (reference sequence). The DNA of the CDR3 is TGTGCCAGCAGCCTCTCCGATACGCAGTATTTT. Translating it yields CASSLSDTQYF.

The rearrangement uses TRBV2 and TRBJ1-3; unclear D gene. Germline CDR1 reads SNHLY; CDR2 reads FYNNEI. Trimming left V 10 bases short and J 0 bases short, with 10 bases between. There are 13 residues in the CDR3. The CDR3 sequence is CATTENSGNTIYF. The CDR3, as DNA: TGTGCCACGACGGAGAACTCTGGAAACACCATATATTTT.

The chain uses TRBV6-5 and TRBJ2-2; D remains unclear. The germline gives CDR1 MNHEY, CDR2 SVGAGI. Trimming took off 2 bases at V and 7 bases at J, with 14 bases between the two ends. The CDR3 extends over 15 amino acids. In nucleotides, the CDR3 is TGTGCCAGCAGTTACCATCTTGACGGGTACGGGGAGCTGTTTTTT. Protein product: CASSYHLDGYGELFF.

The chain recombines TRBV5-4 with TRBJ2-1, with 7 bases that match TRBD2. The CDR3 extends over 16 amino acids. V dropped 4 bases and J dropped 0; count of bases not matched to a gene: 7. Looked up from germline, CDR1 is SGHNT and CDR2 is YYREEE (reference sequence). The CDR3 is CASSTGGGGSYNEQFF. The DNA of the CDR3 is TGTGCCAGCAGCACGGGAGGCGGGGGCTCCTACAATGAGCAGTTCTTC. The full variable domain, with the rest looked up from reference TRBV5-4 and TRBJ2-1, is ETGVTQSPTHLIKTRGQQVTLRCSSQSGHNTVSWYQQALGQGPQFIFQYYREEENGRGNFPPRFSGLQFPNYSSELNVNALELDDSALYLCASSTGGGGSYNEQFFGPGTRLTVL.

The chain is built from TRBV6-1 and TRBJ1-3; D is unclear. The CDR3 sequence is 13 residues long. Germline V gene sequence: CDR1 MNHNS, CDR2 SASEGT. The V end lost 7 bases, the J end lost 1 base, and 8 bases lay between the germline ends. This CDR3 reads CASTLTSGNTIYF. The CDR3 DNA reads TGTGCCAGCACCTTAACATCTGGAAACACCATATATTTT.

The chain has TRBV10-1 and TRBJ2-7; D unclear. Per the germline V gene, CDR1 is WNHNN and CDR2 is SYGVQD (reference sequence). V lost 3 bases, J lost 0 bases, and 6 bases lay in between. The CDR3 consists of 13 residues. CDR3 amino acids: CASSERSSYEQYF. The CDR3 nucleotides are TGCGCCAGCAGTGAAAGGAGCTCCTACGAGCAGTACTTC.

The chain combines TRBV13 with TRBJ2-1; 9 bases are shared with TRBD2. V lost 6 bases, J lost 8 bases, and 8 bases stayed unmatched. This CDR3 comprises 14 residues. Germline V CDR1 and CDR2: PRHDT, FYEKMQ (reference sequence). CDR3 amino acids: CASSQRGAFDEQFF. DNA of the CDR3: TGTGCCAGCAGTCAGCGGGGGGCTTTCGATGAGCAGTTCTTC.

The V gene is TRBV15, the J gene TRBJ2-5; the D gene is possibly TRBD2 (5 bases). The CDR3 is 15 amino acids. V was cut by 0 bases and J by 4 bases, with 12 bases left in between. Germline lookup yields CDR1 LNHNV and CDR2 YYDKDF (reference sequence). The CDR3: CATSRDNGVGETQYF. The CDR3 bases are TGTGCCACCAGCAGAGATAACGGGGTAGGAGAGACCCAGTACTTC. Combining the CDR3 with reference TRBV15 and TRBJ2-5 gives the whole variable domain DAMVIQNPRYQVTQFGKPVTLSCSQTLNHNVMYWYQQKSSQAPKLLFHYYDKDFNNEADTPDNFQSRRPNTSFCFLDIRSPGLGDTAMYLCATSRDNGVGETQYFGPGTRLLVL.

The CDR3 protein is CASSQAPSGGTYEQYF. CDR3 DNA sequence: TGTGCCAGCAGCCAGGCCCCATCGGGAGGGACCTACGAGCAGTACTTC. The rearrangement links TRBV5-5 to TRBJ2-7; the match to TRBD2 covers 8 bases. Germline loops: CDR1 SGHKS, CDR2 YYEKEE (reference sequence). The CDR3 has 16 residues. Germline trimming cut 4 bases from V and 2 bases from J; bases unmatched to any gene: 11. Complete variable domain (other parts from reference TRBV5-5 and TRBJ2-7): DAGVTQSPTHLIKTRGQQVTLRCSPISGHKSVSWYQQVLGQGPQFIFQYYEKEERGRGNFPDRFSARQFPNYSSELNVNALLLGDSALYLCASSQAPSGGTYEQYFGPGTRLTVT.

The J gene is TRBJ2-7, the V gene TRBV23-1; D may be TRBD1 (6 bases). TRBV23-1 is given ORF status, its function remaining uncertain. The CDR3 is 14 amino acids. Trimming took off 0 bases at V and 2 bases at J, with 8 bases between the two ends. The CDR3 protein is CASSQSSGAYEQYF. The CDR3 DNA reads TGCGCCAGCAGTCAATCGTCAGGGGCCTACGAGCAGTACTTC.

The V gene is TRBV19, the J gene TRBJ2-7; 9 bases are a match to TRBD1. This CDR3 has 15 residues. Germline lookup yields CDR1 LNHDA and CDR2 SQIVND (reference sequence). The J segment lost 2 bases and the V segment lost 3 bases, leaving 5 bases of the junction unmatched. CDR3 bases: TGTGCCAGTAGTATGGGGACAGGGTCAACCTACGAGCAGTACTTC. This codes for CASSMGTGSTYEQYF.

The chain uses TRBV6-5 and TRBJ2-7, with D perhaps matching TRBD2 (6 bases). The CDR3 runs to 14 residues. The germline CDR1 and CDR2 sequences are MNHEY and SVGAGI. The V end was cut by 5 bases, the J end by 0 bases, with 11 bases between. As DNA, the CDR3 is TGTGCCAGCAGTACTAGCCCTGGCTCCTACGAGCAGTACTTC. It codes for CASSTSPGSYEQYF.

The chain is built from TRBV5-1 and TRBJ2-1; weak D call: TRBD2 (5 bases). Germline CDR1 and CDR2: SGHRS and YFSETQ. The V end lost 7 bases, the J end lost 0 bases, and 14 bases lay between the germline ends. The CDR3 length is 15 residues. The chain's CDR3 is CASRAVVSSYNEQFF. DNA of the CDR3: TGCGCCAGCCGAGCGGTTGTTAGCTCCTACAATGAGCAGTTCTTC.

The rearrangement uses TRBV18 and TRBJ1-3; 8 bases agree with TRBD1. After removal of 2 bases from V and 3 bases from J, the junction contained 3 bases not matched to a gene. The CDR3 length is 15 residues. Looked up from germline, CDR1 is KGHSH and CDR2 is LQKENI. Here the CDR3 DNA reads TGTGCCAGCTCACCAGAGACAGGGGTTGGAAACACCATATATTTT. Protein product: CASSPETGVGNTIYF.

This sequence joins TRBV5-6 and TRBJ1-5, with TRBD1 matching over 9 bases. Germline V CDR1 and CDR2: SGHDT, YYEEEE. Trimming took 3 bases from V and 0 from J; bases not matched to a gene: 7. This CDR3 contains 17 residues. CDR3 in DNA: TGTGCCAGCAGCTACCGGGACAGGGCCATTAGCAATCAGCCCCAGCATTTT. Amino acid sequence: CASSYRDRAISNQPQHF.